The clone carrying this T cell receptor beta chain was seen at least ten times. Indicated time point: pre-sensitization, week 0. As to treatment: therapeutic diphenylcyclopropenone sensitization with weekly scalp DPC. The data originate from a study of human T cells and chemical hapten exposure. The overall study: An area of 2 cm by more than 1.5 cm on upper inner arm skin received 2% DPC for sensitization. Mainly, slight library volume differences in the pool made TCR yields vary.

Under the authors' procedure: A per-sample median of about 100,000 TCRs was observed, with counts ranging from about 20,000 to 750,000. TCRdb redid the calling of the RACE reads with MiXCR, one entry per CDR3 protein. The V and J calls and clone size are TCRdb's, not the authors'. The sample contains roughly 250,000 distinct CDR3 sequences, about 8.1% of which appear only once. Trimming removed 0 bases at V and 4 bases at J, with 10 bases between. The CDR3 contains 15 residues. CDR1 is MNHEY and CDR2 is SVGAGI in the germline V gene. This specimen consisted of whole blood, obtained in connection with sensitization to the hapten diphenylcyclopropenone (DPC). This clonotype originated in a middle-aged woman with alopecia areata. Some clones in this sample may be carry-over from other donors' samples. The chain employs TRBV6-5 and TRBJ2-1, with D perhaps matching TRBD2 (5 bases). This CDR3 reads CASSYSAGLYNEQFF. The DNA of the CDR3 is TGTGCCAGCAGTTACTCGGCGGGCCTTTACAATGAGCAGTTCTTC.